This TCR beta chain stems from a study of resident and recirculating memory T cells in vitiligo. Study details: Each patient gave two lesional and two nonlesional epidermal shave biopsies, plus PBMCs. Whole samples, not sorted cells, were homogenized and used for genomic DNA extraction. Study-wide results and limits: Non-conserved TCRs across sites and patients suggested distinct clones per lesion.

The length of the CDR3 is 15 residues. V was pared by 0 bases and J by 0 bases, with 2 bases of the junction left unmatched. From germline, CDR1 is LNHNV and CDR2 YYDKDF (reference sequence). On this clone itself: The antigen is unknown.

Here immunoSEQ multiplex PCR was the method, and the copy in TCRdb shows in-frame clones only, minus some. Among 55,000 to 75,000 clones listed, approximately 91% were seen once. Stable patients also lacked confetti depigmentation, a sign of active vitiligo. The sample consisted of blood. The chain links TRBV15 to TRBJ2-7, with 7 bases that match TRBD1. This TCR was sampled from a male donor with vitiligo. The CDR3 reads CATSRDRDSSYEQYF. The CDR3 region has the DNA TGTGCCACCAGCAGAGATCGGGACAGCTCCTACGAGCAGTACTTC.